This T cell receptor beta chain was observed in a study of T cell responses to AZD1222 COVID-19 vaccine. As for this clone: As yet, its antigen is unknown.

Profiling relied on immunoSEQ multiplex PCR, and the TCRdb table lists in-frame clones only, not all of them. The table shows roughly 97,000 clones, with over 90% occurring only once. CDR1 and CDR2 from the germline V gene are MNHEY and SMNVEV (reference sequence). The CDR3 sequence is 14 residues long. With 2 bases removed from V and 0 bases from J, the gap between germline ends came to 5 bases. Overall study findings and caveats: Nearly half of the spike-specific TCRs reportedly recognize variant regions that carry no mutations. Among AZD1222 vaccinees, only 6 or 7 were seropositive at baseline.

This chain links TRBV27 with TRBJ1-5; D is undetermined. Sequencing was performed on peripheral blood, taken on day 0 of AZD1222 vaccination. The receptor comes from an adult in good health. Here the CDR3 reads CASSLEGSNQPQHF. The DNA for the CDR3 is TGTGCCAGCAGTTTAGAGGGTAGCAATCAGCCCCAGCATTTT.